The rows below give T cell receptor beta chains drawn from one sample of a study of cytomegalovirus exposure and HLA in healthy donors. Profiling relied on immunoSEQ multiplex PCR, and the TCRdb table lists in-frame clones only, not all of them. The table has some 200,000 clones, around 84% seen once. Sequenced: PBMCs. The receptors shown here come from a woman aged 45-59 years in good health and CMV-seropositive. The CDR3 runs from the conserved cysteine through the conserved F or W. Fields, in order: CDR3 length, V gene, CDR3 protein.

length: 15; V: TRBV29-1; CDR3: CSVDWRQGVYNEQFF
length: 16; V: TRBV29-1; CDR3: CSVVWERGGRTGELFF
length: 13; V: TRBV28; CDR3: CASHREMNTEAFF
length: 15; V: TRBV6-1; CDR3: CASSNGQRNNSPLHF
length: 13; V: TRBV7-9; CDR3: CSSSIISVPEAFF
length: 13; V: TRBV18; CDR3: CASRGTDNEKLFF
length: 14; V: TRBV6-6; CDR3: CASSNGGTGGVQYF
length: 14; V: TRBV5-6; CDR3: CASSSGGGVYEQYF
length: 16; V: TRBV7-8; CDR3: CASSLRGTPLNTEAFF
length: 13; V: TRBV5-1; CDR3: CASSPTGVAEAFF
length: 14; V: TRBV7-2; CDR3: CASSLVGGYNEQFF
length: 19; V: TRBV5-1; CDR3: CASSLALGTSGGENNEQFF
length: 15; V: TRBV9; CDR3: CASSVGDRGYVTQYF
length: 14; V: TRBV28; CDR3: CASRTDRGWNEQFF
length: 15; V: TRBV6-5; CDR3: CASSSGRVFTDTQYF
length: 14; V: TRBV19; CDR3: CASSTDKKNQPQHF
length: 15; V: TRBV6-6; CDR3: CASSLSGGISYEQYF
length: 14; V: TRBV7-9; CDR3: CASSFLGLQDTQYF
length: 13; V: TRBV29-1; CDR3: CSVGGQQYTEAFF
length: 13; V: TRBV6-5; CDR3: CASSSAGARGYTF
length: 14; V: TRBV6-1; CDR3: CASSLDRGNNEQFF
length: 13; V: TRBV12-5; CDR3: CASARSGGGELFF
length: 14; V: TRBV7-2; CDR3: CASSPYQGAEKLFF
length: 13; V: TRBV5-4; CDR3: CASSLKQGSGYTF
length: 13; V: TRBV27; CDR3: CASRRTGVETQYF
length: 13; V: TRBV7-9; CDR3: CASSQGQGVIQYF
length: 14; V: TRBV7-2; CDR3: CASSLVAGPETQYF
length: 16; V: TRBV6-4; CDR3: CASSDSAVGAYNEQFF
length: 16; V: TRBV4-1; CDR3: CASSQEGGGGSETQYF
length: 12; V: TRBV29-1; CDR3: CSGGHALIEAFF
length: 13; V: TRBV6-1; CDR3: CASGAGKNNEQFF
length: 14; V: TRBV5-1; CDR3: CASSLGDLNTEAFF
length: 17; V: TRBV19; CDR3: CASSIGRGISGANVLTF
length: 16; V: TRBV11-2; CDR3: CASSLAGVAGKETQYF
length: 14; V: TRBV5-4; CDR3: CASSPGGAAGELFF
length: 17; V: TRBV18; CDR3: CASSPRGSRGTTYEQYF
length: 16; V: TRBV4-2; CDR3: CASSQEIGLATDTQYF
length: 14; V: TRBV6-6; CDR3: CASSRGQGKTEAFF
length: 16; V: TRBV7-9; CDR3: CASSSTGGGTNYGYTF
length: 15; V: TRBV4-1; CDR3: CASSLTGAGNYGYTF
length: 16; V: TRBV6-5; CDR3: CASSYSNTGTEGELFF
length: 15; V: TRBV28; CDR3: CASSTQGAQNSPLHF
length: 16; V: TRBV7-3; CDR3: CASSLGGAKGLGGYTF
length: 11; V: TRBV27; CDR3: CASRGGSGYTF
length: 13; V: TRBV19; CDR3: CASRVEGTDTQYF
length: 13; V: TRBV12-5; CDR3: CASGLGVTYEQYF
length: 16; V: TRBV11-2; CDR3: CASSPLTDKPGNTIYF
length: 16; V: TRBV9; CDR3: CASSALAGKGTGELFF